This T cell receptor (beta chain) was recovered during a study of shared clonotypes between healthy human individuals. All donors qualified as healthy HIV-negative adults and had experienced no recent acute infections or vaccinations. There are 15 residues in the CDR3. CDR1 KGHSH and CDR2 LQKENI come from the germline V gene. V lost 2 bases and J 1 base, leaving 9 bases between the germline ends. The assay was immunoSEQ multiplex PCR, and TCRdb's table has in-frame clones only and misses some. The sample consists of approximately 2.4 million clones, 95% of them appearing once. Remarks on this clone: This CDR3 is also generated by other DNA sequences in the sample.

The TCR sequence derives from a man aged 18 to 30 in good health. Sequenced input: naive CD4+ T cells sorted from blood. Regarding subset: CD45RA+ positively selected. The chain carries TRBV18 and TRBJ2-4; perhaps TRBD1 as D (6 bases). This CDR3 reads CASSPSQGAKNIQYF. DNA for the CDR3: TGTGCCAGCTCACCATCCCAGGGGGCCAAAAACATTCAGTACTTC.